These T cell receptor beta chains were read from a single sample in a study of response to subunit inactivated influenza vaccine. One entry per CDR3 protein, called by TCRdb with MiXCR from the RT-PCR reads. Of under 500,000 distinct CDR3 sequences in the sample, 9.5% to 13% were seen once. The sample consisted of PBMCs from blood, taken 35 to 45 days after vaccination. Receptor source: a man aged 45-65 years who received an inactivated influenza vaccine. Both conserved end residues are part of each CDR3. D genes are given only for firm matches. Some rows have no size entry. The others give once, few or many, or a class for an expanded clone.

v_gene: TRBV18; d_gene: -; abundance: few; j_gene: TRBJ1-1; CDR3aa: CASSPPPGRTNTEAFF; CDR3nt: TGTGCCAGCTCACCACCCCCGGGACGAACGAACACTGAAGCTTTCTTT
v_gene: TRBV10-3; d_gene: -; abundance: -; j_gene: TRBJ1-1; CDR3aa: CAISESMNTEAFF; CDR3nt: TGTGCCATCAGTGAGTCCATGAACACTGAAGCTTTCTTT
v_gene: TRBV20-1; d_gene: -; abundance: many; j_gene: TRBJ1-6; CDR3aa: CSAKAAGVGVNSPLHF; CDR3nt: TGCAGTGCTAAGGCGGCAGGGGTCGGAGTTAACTCACCCCTCCACTTT
v_gene: TRBV5-1; d_gene: TRBD2; abundance: -; j_gene: TRBJ2-2; CDR3aa: CASSSSGSQTGELFF; CDR3nt: TGCGCCAGCAGCTCTAGCGGGAGTCAGACCGGGGAGCTGTTTTTT
v_gene: TRBV3-1; d_gene: TRBD1; abundance: -; j_gene: TRBJ2-7; CDR3aa: CASGDRGRYEQYF; CDR3nt: TGTGCCAGCGGCGACAGGGGGCGGTACGAGCAGTACTTC
v_gene: TRBV20-1; d_gene: -; abundance: -; j_gene: TRBJ2-5; CDR3aa: CSANSRQGGETQYF; CDR3nt: TGCAGTGCTAACAGTCGACAGGGAGGGGAGACCCAGTACTTC
v_gene: TRBV30; d_gene: TRBD2; abundance: few; j_gene: TRBJ2-7; CDR3aa: CAWSWGAGAYEQYF; CDR3nt: TGTGCCTGGAGCTGGGGAGCGGGGGCCTACGAGCAGTACTTC
v_gene: TRBV28; d_gene: TRBD1; abundance: many; j_gene: TRBJ2-7; CDR3aa: CASTSGTGVYEQYF; CDR3nt: TGTGCCAGCACCTCCGGGACAGGAGTATACGAGCAGTACTTC
v_gene: TRBV2; d_gene: TRBD1; abundance: many; j_gene: TRBJ2-1; CDR3aa: CASSVLGGRYNEQFF; CDR3nt: TGTGCCAGCAGTGTATTAGGGGGCAGATACAATGAGCAGTTCTTC
v_gene: TRBV21-1; d_gene: -; abundance: -; j_gene: TRBJ1-5; CDR3aa: CASSKLVRGQKIPGNQPQHF; CDR3nt: TGTGCCAGCAGCAAATTAGTAAGGGGCCAGAAAATCCCCGGCAATCAGCCCCAGCATTTT
v_gene: TRBV5-1; d_gene: -; abundance: many; j_gene: TRBJ2-1; CDR3aa: CASSWGTAFEQFF; CDR3nt: TGCGCCAGCAGCTGGGGAACGGCCTTTGAGCAGTTCTTC
v_gene: TRBV30; d_gene: -; abundance: few; j_gene: TRBJ1-4; CDR3aa: CAWGPNEKLFF; CDR3nt: TGTGCCTGGGGGCCGAATGAAAAACTGTTTTTT
v_gene: TRBV7-9; d_gene: -; abundance: few; j_gene: TRBJ2-1; CDR3aa: CASSPLRGGANEQFF; CDR3nt: TGTGCCAGCAGCCCTCTTCGAGGGGGGGCCAATGAGCAGTTCTTC
v_gene: TRBV7-2; d_gene: -; abundance: many; j_gene: TRBJ2-7; CDR3aa: CASSQGLLYEQYF; CDR3nt: TGTGCCAGCAGCCAGGGACTTCTCTACGAGCAGTACTTC
v_gene: TRBV5-4; d_gene: TRBD2; abundance: -; j_gene: TRBJ2-3; CDR3aa: CVSSLSSGATDTQYF; CDR3nt: TGTGTCAGCAGCCTGAGTAGCGGGGCCACAGATACGCAGTATTTT
v_gene: TRBV12-3/TRBV12-4; d_gene: -; abundance: -; j_gene: TRBJ2-1; CDR3aa: CASSEGWADPLYNEQFF; CDR3nt: TGTGCCAGCAGTGAGGGATGGGCCGACCCTTTATACAATGAGCAGTTCTTC
v_gene: TRBV6-4; d_gene: TRBD1; abundance: -; j_gene: TRBJ2-1; CDR3aa: CASSWGQGADEQFF; CDR3nt: TGTGCCAGCAGTTGGGGACAGGGGGCCGATGAGCAGTTCTTC
v_gene: TRBV6-5; d_gene: -; abundance: few; j_gene: TRBJ2-5; CDR3aa: CASSHGSLGGETQYF; CDR3nt: TGTGCCAGCAGTCACGGGTCCCTAGGCGGAGAGACCCAGTACTTC
v_gene: TRBV5-1; d_gene: TRBD1; abundance: -; j_gene: TRBJ2-3; CDR3aa: CASSLYRGLTDTQYF; CDR3nt: TGCGCCAGCAGCTTATACAGGGGGTTGACAGATACGCAGTATTTT
v_gene: TRBV4-2; d_gene: TRBD2; abundance: -; j_gene: TRBJ2-5; CDR3aa: CASSQATSGKETQYF; CDR3nt: TGTGCCAGCAGCCAAGCGACTAGCGGTAAAGAGACCCAGTACTTC
v_gene: TRBV20-1; d_gene: -; abundance: few; j_gene: TRBJ2-5; CDR3aa: CSARDRKGQETQYF; CDR3nt: TGCAGTGCTAGAGATAGGAAGGGGCAAGAGACCCAGTACTTC
v_gene: TRBV12-3/TRBV12-4; d_gene: -; abundance: many; j_gene: TRBJ1-5; CDR3aa: CASSLWDSNQPQHF; CDR3nt: TGTGCCAGCAGTTTATGGGATAGCAATCAGCCCCAGCATTTT
v_gene: TRBV4-3; d_gene: TRBD1; abundance: many; j_gene: TRBJ2-2; CDR3aa: CASSLQGANTGELFF; CDR3nt: TGCGCCAGCAGCTTACAGGGGGCGAACACCGGGGAGCTGTTTTTT
v_gene: TRBV5-1; d_gene: -; abundance: once; j_gene: TRBJ2-2; CDR3aa: CASRAGHQNTGELFF; CDR3nt: TGCGCCAGCAGGGCGGGACACCAAAACACCGGGGAGCTGTTTTTT
v_gene: TRBV19; d_gene: -; abundance: -; j_gene: TRBJ1-1; CDR3aa: CASSIRGGTEAFF; CDR3nt: TGTGCCAGTAGTATAAGGGGTGGCACTGAAGCTTTCTTT
v_gene: TRBV28; d_gene: -; abundance: many; j_gene: TRBJ2-5; CDR3aa: CASSQGTGLETQYF; CDR3nt: TGTGCCAGCAGTCAAGGGACTGGGCTAGAGACCCAGTACTTC
v_gene: TRBV29-1; d_gene: -; abundance: many; j_gene: TRBJ2-1; CDR3aa: CSVELDSVRQFF; CDR3nt: TGCAGCGTCGAACTCGACAGTGTGAGGCAGTTCTTC
v_gene: TRBV10-3; d_gene: TRBD1; abundance: few; j_gene: TRBJ2-7; CDR3aa: CAISNRDRGGEQYF; CDR3nt: TGTGCCATCAGTAACCGGGACAGGGGAGGCGAGCAGTACTTC
v_gene: TRBV20-1; d_gene: -; abundance: few; j_gene: TRBJ2-5; CDR3aa: CSARPTSWETQYF; CDR3nt: TGCAGTGCTCGACCGACTAGTTGGGAGACCCAGTACTTC
v_gene: TRBV24-1; d_gene: -; abundance: -; j_gene: TRBJ2-5; CDR3aa: CATRGRAGTQYF; CDR3nt: TGTGCCACCCGAGGTCGTGCGGGGACCCAGTACTTC
v_gene: TRBV20-1; d_gene: -; abundance: many; j_gene: TRBJ1-1; CDR3aa: CSARVPGRNTEAFF; CDR3nt: TGCAGTGCTAGAGTGCCAGGCCGGAACACTGAAGCTTTCTTT
v_gene: TRBV20-1; d_gene: -; abundance: few; j_gene: TRBJ1-5; CDR3aa: CSAPGTALKPQHF; CDR3nt: TGCAGTGCCCCTGGGACGGCGCTAAAGCCCCAGCATTTT
v_gene: TRBV11-2; d_gene: TRBD2; abundance: -; j_gene: TRBJ2-1; CDR3aa: CASSTGTRIYEQFF; CDR3nt: TGTGCCAGCAGCACCGGGACTAGAATCTATGAGCAGTTCTTC
v_gene: TRBV12-3/TRBV12-4; d_gene: TRBD1; abundance: many; j_gene: TRBJ2-1; CDR3aa: CASKDYRQGNEQFF; CDR3nt: TGTGCCAGCAAAGACTATCGACAGGGCAATGAGCAGTTCTTC
v_gene: TRBV7-2; d_gene: TRBD2; abundance: -; j_gene: TRBJ2-7; CDR3aa: CASSSRPSGRDRGEQYF; CDR3nt: TGTGCCAGCAGCTCTCGACCTAGCGGGAGAGATAGGGGCGAGCAGTACTTC
v_gene: TRBV4-2; d_gene: TRBD1; abundance: -; j_gene: TRBJ2-5; CDR3aa: CASSPGTGWGTQYF; CDR3nt: TGTGCCAGCAGTCCAGGGACAGGGTGGGGGACCCAGTACTTC
v_gene: TRBV6-1; d_gene: -; abundance: -; j_gene: TRBJ2-7; CDR3aa: CASRDLMGIGPYEQYF; CDR3nt: TGTGCCAGCAGGGACTTGATGGGGATCGGGCCCTACGAGCAGTACTTC
v_gene: TRBV7-9; d_gene: TRBD2; abundance: -; j_gene: TRBJ2-1; CDR3aa: CASSLRLARNNEQFF; CDR3nt: TGTGCCAGCAGCCTAAGACTAGCGCGCAACAATGAGCAGTTCTTC
v_gene: TRBV7-2; d_gene: -; abundance: many; j_gene: TRBJ2-1; CDR3aa: CASSSGSGSYNEQFF; CDR3nt: TGTGCCAGCAGCTCGGGGTCTGGCTCCTACAATGAGCAGTTCTTC
v_gene: TRBV29-1; d_gene: -; abundance: many; j_gene: TRBJ2-2; CDR3aa: CSARSGGTGELFF; CDR3nt: TGCAGCGCCCGATCTGGGGGCACCGGGGAGCTGTTTTTT
v_gene: TRBV6-2/TRBV6-3; d_gene: TRBD1; abundance: -; j_gene: TRBJ2-7; CDR3aa: CASVRQGVPYEQYF; CDR3nt: TGTGCCAGCGTTCGACAGGGGGTCCCCTACGAGCAGTACTTC
v_gene: TRBV6-1; d_gene: TRBD2; abundance: many; j_gene: TRBJ2-7; CDR3aa: CASSPLGGSHHEQYF; CDR3nt: TGTGCCAGCAGTCCTTTGGGCGGGAGCCACCACGAGCAGTACTTC